This entry lists 6 T cell receptor beta chains sequenced from one sample in a study of control samples from healthy donors and cancer patients. Some clones are missing from TCRdb's copy, which holds only in-frame ones; the method was immunoSEQ multiplex PCR. Of some 170,000 clones in the sample, about 95% were seen once. The material sequenced was PBMCs. The source of these receptors is a man between 60 and 75 years old with colorectal cancer.

This clone has a handful of counts. J is TRBJ2-7 and V is TRBV11-2; D may be TRBD1 (6 bases). The germline gives CDR1 SGHAT, CDR2 FQNNGV. The ends were cut back, 9 bases at V and 3 bases at J, with 18 bases in the middle. This CDR3 is 14 amino acids long. CDR3 amino acids: CASRELRGFYEQYF. CDR3 nucleotide sequence: TGTGCCAGTAGAGAATTGAGGGGGTTCTACGAGCAGTACTTC.

This rearrangement joins TRBV12-3 or TRBV12-4 to TRBJ2-3, with unresolved D. The CDR3 runs 13 residues. Trimming stripped 5 bases from V and 1 base from J, with 7 bases between. DNA for the CDR3: TGTGCCAGCAGTCCACTCGGCACAGATACGCAGTATTTT. It yields the protein CASSPLGTDTQYF.

J is TRBJ2-1 and V is TRBV7-9; TRBD1 or TRBD2 may be the D gene (5 bases each). CDR1 SEHNR and CDR2 FQNEAQ come from the germline V gene (reference sequence). Deletions cut 4 bases from V and 9 bases from J, with 7 bases between. The CDR3 has 11 residues. CDR3 nucleotide sequence: TGTGCCAGCAGCTCGGGGCCTGAGCAGTTCTTC. Translating it yields CASSSGPEQFF.

The chain combines TRBV5-1 with TRBJ2-2, with TRBD1 matching 7 bases. The V and J ends lost 1 base and 1 base, in that order; junction bases with no gene match: 4. The germline V gene encodes CDR1 SGHRS and CDR2 YFSETQ. This CDR3 has 16 residues. This chain's CDR3 is CASSLRTGLNTGELFF. DNA for the CDR3: TGCGCCAGCAGCTTGAGGACAGGACTGAACACCGGGGAGCTGTTTTTT.

The J gene is TRBJ1-5, the V gene TRBV2, with 10 bases lining up with TRBD1. V trimming: 7 bases; J trimming: 2 bases; junction bases outside the gene matches: 5. The CDR3 covers 15 residues. Germline-derived CDR1 and CDR2 are SNHLY and FYNNEI. CDR3 sequence reads: CASKSGTGGNQPQHF. In DNA, the CDR3 is TGTGCCAGCAAATCCGGGACAGGGGGCAATCAGCCCCAGCATTTT.

The V call is TRBV19, the J call TRBJ1-6, with TRBD1 as a possible D gene (5 bases). V was clipped by 1 base and J by 9 bases, with 7 bases between them. The CDR3 has 13 amino acids. Looked up from germline, CDR1 is LNHDA and CDR2 is SQIVND (reference sequence). CDR3 region: CASSIVGGSPLHF. Written as DNA, the CDR3 is TGTGCCAGTAGTATAGTGGGGGGTTCACCCCTCCACTTT.